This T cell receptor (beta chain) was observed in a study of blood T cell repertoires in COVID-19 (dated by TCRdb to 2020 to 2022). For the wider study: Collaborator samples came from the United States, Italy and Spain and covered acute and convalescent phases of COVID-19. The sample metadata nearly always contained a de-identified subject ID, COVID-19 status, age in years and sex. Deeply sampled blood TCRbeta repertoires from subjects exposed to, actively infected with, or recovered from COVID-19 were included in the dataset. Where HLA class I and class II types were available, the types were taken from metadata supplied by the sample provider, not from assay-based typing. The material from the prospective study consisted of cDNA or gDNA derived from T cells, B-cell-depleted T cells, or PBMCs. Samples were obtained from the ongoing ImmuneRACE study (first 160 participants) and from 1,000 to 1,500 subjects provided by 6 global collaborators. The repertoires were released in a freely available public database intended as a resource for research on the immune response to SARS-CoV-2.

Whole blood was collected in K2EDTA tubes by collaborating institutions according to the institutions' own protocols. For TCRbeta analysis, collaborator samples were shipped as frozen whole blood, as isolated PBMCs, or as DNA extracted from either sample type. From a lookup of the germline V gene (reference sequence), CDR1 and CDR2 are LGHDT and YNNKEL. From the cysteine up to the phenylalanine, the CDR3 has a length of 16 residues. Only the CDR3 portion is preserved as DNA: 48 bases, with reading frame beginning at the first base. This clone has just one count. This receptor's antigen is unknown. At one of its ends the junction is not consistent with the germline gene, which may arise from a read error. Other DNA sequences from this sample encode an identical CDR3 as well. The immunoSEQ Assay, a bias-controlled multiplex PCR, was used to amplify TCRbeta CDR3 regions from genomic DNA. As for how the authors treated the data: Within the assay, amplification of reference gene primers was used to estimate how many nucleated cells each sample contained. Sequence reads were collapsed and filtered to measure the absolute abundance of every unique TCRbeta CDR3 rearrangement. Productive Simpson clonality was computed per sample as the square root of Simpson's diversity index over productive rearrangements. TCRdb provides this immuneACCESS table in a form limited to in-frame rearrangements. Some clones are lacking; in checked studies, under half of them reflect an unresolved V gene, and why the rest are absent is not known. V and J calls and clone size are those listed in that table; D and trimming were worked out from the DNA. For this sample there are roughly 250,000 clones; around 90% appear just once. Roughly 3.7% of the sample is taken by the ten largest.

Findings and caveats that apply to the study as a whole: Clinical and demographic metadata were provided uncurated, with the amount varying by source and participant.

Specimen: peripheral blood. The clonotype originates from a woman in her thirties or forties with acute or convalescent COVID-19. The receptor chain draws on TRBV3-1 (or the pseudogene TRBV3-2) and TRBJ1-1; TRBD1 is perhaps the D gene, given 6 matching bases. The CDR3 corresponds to CASSQGPRGADTEAFF. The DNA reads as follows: TGTGCCAGTAGCCAAGGCCCCAGGGGAGCGGACACTGAAGCTTTCTTT.